The 3 T cell receptor beta chains in this list originate from one sample, sequenced in a study of blood T cell repertoires in COVID-19. TCRdb's copy holds only in-frame clones and misses some; the assay was immunoSEQ multiplex PCR. The repertoire has roughly 160,000 clones, almost 85% of them found once; the top ten carry 13% to 15%. The sequencing input was peripheral blood. Receptors were obtained from a young man with active or convalescent COVID-19.

The chain carries TRBV7-9 and TRBJ2-7; D unresolved. CDR1 is SEHNR and CDR2 is FQNEAQ in the germline V gene (reference sequence). This CDR3 is built from 13 residues. The germline V and J ends were trimmed by 1 base and 2 bases, with 6 bases remaining between them. The CDR3 is CASSLVDTYEQYF. The CDR3 coding sequence is TGTGCCAGCAGCTTAGTTGACACCTACGAGCAGTACTTC.

This chain links TRBV9 with TRBJ2-2, with D unresolved. V was pared by 0 bases and J by 4 bases, with 13 bases between. CDR1 is SGDLS and CDR2 is YYNGEE in the germline V gene. The CDR3 has 16 amino acids. CDR3 bases: TGTGCCAGCAGCGTAGTCGGCTACCCGGGCACCGGGGAGCTGTTTTTT. It codes for CASSVVGYPGTGELFF.

This chain connects TRBV7-9 to TRBJ1-2, with D possibly TRBD1 on 5 matching bases. V was clipped by 7 bases and J by 4 bases, with 13 bases between them. This CDR3 has 13 amino acids. In germline, CDR1 is SEHNR, CDR2 FQNEAQ (reference sequence). The CDR3 sequence: CASTPDTLYGYTF. Here the CDR3 DNA reads TGTGCCAGCACCCCGGACACCCTCTATGGCTACACCTTC.